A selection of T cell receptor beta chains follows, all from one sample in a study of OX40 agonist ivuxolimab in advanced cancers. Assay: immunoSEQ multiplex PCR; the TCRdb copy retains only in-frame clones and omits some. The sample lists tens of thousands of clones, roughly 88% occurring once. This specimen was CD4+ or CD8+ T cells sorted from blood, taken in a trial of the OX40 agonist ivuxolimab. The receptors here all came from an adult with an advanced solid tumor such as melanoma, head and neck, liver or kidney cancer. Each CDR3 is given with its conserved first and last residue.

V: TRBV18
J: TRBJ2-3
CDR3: CASSRGTGGKDTQYF

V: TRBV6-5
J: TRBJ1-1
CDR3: CASRRGVNTEAFF

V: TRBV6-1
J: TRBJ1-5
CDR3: CASSPKDNQPQHF

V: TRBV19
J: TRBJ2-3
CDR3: CASSMDGQGTDTQYF

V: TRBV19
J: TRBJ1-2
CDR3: CASRLAGKAPNYGYTF

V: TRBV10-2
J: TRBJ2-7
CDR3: CASSDSYEQYF

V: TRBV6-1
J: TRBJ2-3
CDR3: CASSAYRVLTDTQYF

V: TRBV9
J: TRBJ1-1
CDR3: CASSVGVSTEAFF

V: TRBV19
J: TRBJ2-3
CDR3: CASEDTGATSTDTQYF

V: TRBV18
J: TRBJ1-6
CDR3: CASSPRSRDSPLHF

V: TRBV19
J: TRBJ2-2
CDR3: CASRGDYNTGELFF

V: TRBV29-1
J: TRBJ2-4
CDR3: CSVLAEAKNIQYF

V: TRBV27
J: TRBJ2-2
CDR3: CASSLQKGGRLFF

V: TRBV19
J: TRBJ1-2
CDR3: CASNVGAGSYGYTF

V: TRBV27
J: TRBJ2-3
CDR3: CASRGLAATDTQYF

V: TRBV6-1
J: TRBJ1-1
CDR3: CASSKLARGSPEAFF

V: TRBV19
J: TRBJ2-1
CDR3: CASSRIATHNEQFF

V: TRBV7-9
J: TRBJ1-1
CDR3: CASSLTGTGGKGEAFF

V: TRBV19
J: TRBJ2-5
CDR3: CASSTSGRRETQYF

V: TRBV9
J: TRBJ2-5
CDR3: CASSYGGDEETQYF

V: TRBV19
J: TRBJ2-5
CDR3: CASSPPGTSGRAIETQYF

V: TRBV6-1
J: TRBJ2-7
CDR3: CASKTGVDEQYF

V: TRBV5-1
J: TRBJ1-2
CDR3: CASSFAGWTGGGYTF

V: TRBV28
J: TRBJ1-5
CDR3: CASSLGQGGQPQHF

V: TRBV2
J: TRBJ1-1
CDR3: CASSEGVNTEAFF

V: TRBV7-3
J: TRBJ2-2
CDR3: CASSLNQGAGTGELFF

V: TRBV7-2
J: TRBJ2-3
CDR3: CASSLGFSGSVSDTQYF

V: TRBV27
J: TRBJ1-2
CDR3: CASSPTSQYGYTF

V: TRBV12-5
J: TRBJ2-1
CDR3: CASRMGLAGVDEQFF

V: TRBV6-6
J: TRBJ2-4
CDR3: CASSYSLAKNIQYF

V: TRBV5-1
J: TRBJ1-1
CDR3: CASSLAGRDEAFF

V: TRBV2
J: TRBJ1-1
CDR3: CASRETQGARTEAFF

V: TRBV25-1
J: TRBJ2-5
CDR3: CASSDAAQETQYF

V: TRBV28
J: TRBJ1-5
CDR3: CASSHYRGSDQPQHF

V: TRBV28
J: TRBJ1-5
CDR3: CASSSGVLPQHF

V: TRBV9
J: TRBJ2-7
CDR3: CASSAGTEQYF

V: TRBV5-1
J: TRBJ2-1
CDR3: CASSLASGSVYNEQFF

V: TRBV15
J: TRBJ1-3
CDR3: CATSRDLTGVGTIYF

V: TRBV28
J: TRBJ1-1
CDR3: CASGKDRRNTEAFF

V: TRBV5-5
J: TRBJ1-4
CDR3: CASSLGGVGEKLFF

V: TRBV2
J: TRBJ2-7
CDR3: CAGAIGRAFYEQYF

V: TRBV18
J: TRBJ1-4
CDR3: CASSPQVQTNEKLFF

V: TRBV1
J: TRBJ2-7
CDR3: CTSSQAGDRPNEQYF

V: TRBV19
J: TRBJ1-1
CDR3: CASTGTGGVDTEAFF

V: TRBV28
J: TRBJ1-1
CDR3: CASSPRGGVNTEAFF

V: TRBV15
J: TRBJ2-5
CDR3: CATSRKSSGSGETQYF

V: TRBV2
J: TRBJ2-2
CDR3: CASSPRTGGTGELFF

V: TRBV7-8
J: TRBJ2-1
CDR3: CASSSTSDNEQFF

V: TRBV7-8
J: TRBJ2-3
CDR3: CASSLAGFGSTDTQYF

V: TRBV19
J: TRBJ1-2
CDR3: CASRDTGVGYGYTF

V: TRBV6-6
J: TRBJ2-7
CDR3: CASSYRYEGEQYF

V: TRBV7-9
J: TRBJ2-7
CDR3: CASSLQGTGIIEQYF

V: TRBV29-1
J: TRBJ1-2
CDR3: CSVDRGIHGYTF

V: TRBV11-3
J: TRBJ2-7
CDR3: CASSLGGQKQYF

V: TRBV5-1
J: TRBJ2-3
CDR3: CASSGSGGTDTQYF

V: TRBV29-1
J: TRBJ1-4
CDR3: CSVGSSNEKLFF

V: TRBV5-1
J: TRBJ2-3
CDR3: CASSLGRLADVTDTQYF

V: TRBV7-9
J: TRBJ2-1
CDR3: CASSAASGRAIYNEQFF

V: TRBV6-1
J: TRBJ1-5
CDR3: CASSAEMLNQPQHF

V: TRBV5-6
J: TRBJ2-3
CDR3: CASSLLGTSGTDTQYF